The T cell receptor beta chain under discussion was sequenced for a study of blood T cell repertoires in COVID-19. Sequencing was performed with immunoSEQ multiplex PCR; in TCRdb, only in-frame clones are kept and a portion is missing. The sample has some 340,000 clones, more than 70% seen once. This CDR3 spans 13 amino acids. Trimming cost V 5 bases and J 7 bases, with 14 bases left between them. The germline CDR1 and CDR2 sequences are SGHVS and FNYEAQ. This clone has only one observation. The chain joins TRBV7-6 to TRBJ1-2; no clear D. The sample comprised peripheral blood. This clonotype was obtained from a man between 25 and 39 years old with active or convalescent COVID-19. CDR3 protein: CASSGQWQSGYTF. DNA of the CDR3: TGTGCCAGCAGCGGTCAGTGGCAAAGTGGCTACACCTTC.